Presented here are 10 T cell receptor beta chains from one specimen sequenced in a study of CD4+ T cells in melanoma. Sequencing used immunoSEQ multiplex PCR; TCRdb keeps in-frame clones, though not all of them. This table holds about 9,000 clones, 60% to 85% found once. Source material: cells from a culture (not recorded whether cultured in vitro). Every receptor here comes from a human donor with melanoma.

The V and J genes are TRBV30 and TRBJ1-1; D is uncertain. The CDR3 contains 13 residues. Germline lookup yields CDR1 GTSNPN and CDR2 SVGIG (reference sequence). The ends were cut back, 3 bases at V and 1 base at J, with 9 bases in the middle. As DNA, the CDR3 is TGTGCCTGGAGATACGGGAAGAACACTGAAGCTTTCTTT. Protein sequence: CAWRYGKNTEAFF.

The V and J genes are TRBV7-8 and TRBJ1-1, with D unclear. CDR1 is SGHVS and CDR2 is FQNEAQ in the germline V gene. The CDR3 is 16 residues long. Trimming shortened V by 2 bases and J by 0 bases, and 13 bases separated the two germline ends. CDR3 sequence: CASSLSQARMNTEAFF. The CDR3 DNA reads as TGTGCCAGCAGCTTATCTCAGGCGAGAATGAACACTGAAGCTTTCTTT.

This clone has a single count. This chain uses TRBV7-2 with TRBJ2-1, with D possibly being TRBD1 (6 bases). The CDR3 length is 15 residues. V lost 4 bases, J lost 9 bases, and 19 bases lay in between. Germline CDR1 and CDR2: SGHTA and FQGNSA. CDR3 nucleotide sequence: TGTGCCAGCAGCTCCAACAGGGTCTCCCAGGGTGAGCAGTTCTTC. This sequence encodes CASSSNRVSQGEQFF.

This chain links TRBV29-1 with TRBJ2-1; 7 bases map to TRBD1. V trimming: 6 bases; J trimming: 12 bases; junction bases outside the gene matches: 20. This CDR3 has 15 amino acids. Germline V gives CDR1 SQVTM, CDR2 ANQGSEA. CDR3 region: CSVATPRQGVMGQFF. The CDR3 bases are TGCAGCGTGGCGACCCCCCGGCAGGGGGTCATGGGGCAGTTCTTC.

This clone was seen a single time. The chain couples TRBV6-1 to TRBJ2-3; 9 bases are shared with TRBD2. This CDR3 contains 15 residues. From germline, CDR1 is MNHNS and CDR2 SASEGT. Unmatched junction bases numbered 6, after V lost 6 bases and J lost 2 bases. CDR3 in amino acids: CASRVSGGPTDTQYF. Written as DNA, the CDR3 is TGTGCCAGCAGGGTTAGCGGGGGCCCCACAGATACGCAGTATTTT.

The CDR3 protein is CASSQGTGGPREQYF. In nucleotides, the CDR3 is TGTGCCAGCAGCCAAGGGACAGGGGGCCCACGAGAGCAGTACTTC. The V and J genes are TRBV4-2 and TRBJ2-7; the match to TRBD1 covers 11 bases. Germline values: CDR1 LGHNA, CDR2 YNFKEQ. The CDR3 is made up of 15 amino acids. The V and J ends lost 1 base and 7 bases, in that order; junction bases with no gene match: 6.

This clone was picked up one time. The chain carries TRBV10-1 and TRBJ2-1, with D perhaps matching TRBD1 (6 bases). The CDR3 spans 15 residues. Trimming shortened V by 3 bases and J by 10 bases, and 19 bases separated the two germline ends. The germline V gene encodes CDR1 WNHNN and CDR2 SYGVQD (reference sequence). CDR3 sequence: CASSDPGQGFREQFF. In nucleotides, the CDR3 is TGCGCCAGCAGTGACCCGGGCCAGGGGTTTAGGGAGCAGTTCTTC.

The chain links TRBV5-4 to TRBJ2-5, with 16 bases fitting TRBD2. The CDR3 extends over 16 amino acids. J gave up 4 bases and V 4 bases, and 4 bases lay outside the gene matches. Germline V gene lookup returns CDR1 SGHNT and CDR2 YYREEE (reference sequence). CDR3 DNA: TGTGCCAGCAGCGACGGGACTAGCGGGGGGGCAGAGACCCAGTACTTC. As protein: CASSDGTSGGAETQYF.

V is TRBV18 and J is TRBJ1-3; D is ambiguous. V was shortened by 6 bases and J by 3 bases, with 12 bases between the two germline ends. The CDR3 totals 14 residues. Germline V gives CDR1 KGHSH, CDR2 LQKENI. This CDR3 reads CASSAQRDGNTIYF. CDR3 sequence (DNA): TGTGCCAGCTCGGCACAGAGAGATGGAAACACCATATATTTT. The entire variable domain, with the rest obtained from reference TRBV18 and TRBJ1-3, is as follows: NAGVMQNPRHLVRRRGQEARLRCSPMKGHSHVYWYRQLPEEGLKFMVYLQKENIIDESGMPKERFSAEFPKEGPSILRIQQVVRGDSAAYFCASSAQRDGNTIYFGEGSWLTVV.

This clone was observed a single time. The rearrangement joins TRBV7-9 to TRBJ2-1, with 7 bases that match TRBD1. V lost 5 bases to trimming and J lost 4 bases; unmatched junction nucleotides: 8. This CDR3 has 15 residues. CDR1 and CDR2 from the germline V gene are SEHNR and FQNEAQ (reference sequence). The CDR3: CASSPEKGQYNEQFF. CDR3 nucleotide sequence: TGTGCCAGCAGCCCCGAAAAGGGACAGTACAATGAGCAGTTCTTC.